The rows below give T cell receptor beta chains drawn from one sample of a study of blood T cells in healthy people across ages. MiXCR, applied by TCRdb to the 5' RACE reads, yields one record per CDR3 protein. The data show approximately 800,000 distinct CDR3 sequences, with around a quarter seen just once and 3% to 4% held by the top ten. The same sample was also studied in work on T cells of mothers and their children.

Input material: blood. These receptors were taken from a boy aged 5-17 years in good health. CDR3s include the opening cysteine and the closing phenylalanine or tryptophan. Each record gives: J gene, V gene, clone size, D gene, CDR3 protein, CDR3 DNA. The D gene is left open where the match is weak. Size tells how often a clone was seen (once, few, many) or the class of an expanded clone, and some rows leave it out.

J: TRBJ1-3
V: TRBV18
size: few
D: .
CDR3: CASSPQVTGNTIYF
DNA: TGTGCCAGCTCACCACAAGTAACTGGAAACACCATATATTTT

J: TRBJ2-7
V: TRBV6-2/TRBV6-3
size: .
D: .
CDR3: CASSYTAGTQYEQYF
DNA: TGTGCCAGCAGTTACACGGCAGGGACACAATACGAGCAGTACTTC

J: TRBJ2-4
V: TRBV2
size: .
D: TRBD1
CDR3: CASSLGTGKDIQHF
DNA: TGTGCCAGCAGTTTGGGGACAGGGAAGGACATTCAGCACTTC

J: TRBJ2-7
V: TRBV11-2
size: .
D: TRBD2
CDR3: CASSLLADGYEQYF
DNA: TGTGCCAGCAGCTTACTAGCGGATGGCTACGAGCAGTACTTC

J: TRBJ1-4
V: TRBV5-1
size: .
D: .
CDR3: CASSPAGGTNEKLFF
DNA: TGCGCCAGCAGCCCGGCAGGAGGGACTAATGAAAAACTGTTTTTT

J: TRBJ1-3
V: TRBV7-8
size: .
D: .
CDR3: CASSPQGDGNTIYF
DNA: TGTGCCAGCAGCCCACAGGGAGATGGAAACACCATATATTTT

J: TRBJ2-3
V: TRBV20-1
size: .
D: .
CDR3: CSARESGTDTQYF
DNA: TGCAGTGCTAGAGAAAGCGGCACAGATACGCAGTATTTT

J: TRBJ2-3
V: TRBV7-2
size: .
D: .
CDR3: CASSLVGHADTQYF
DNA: TGTGCCAGCAGCTTAGTGGGGCATGCAGATACGCAGTATTTT

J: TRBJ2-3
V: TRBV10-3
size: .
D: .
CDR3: CAISGGLSTDTQYF
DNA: TGTGCCATCAGTGGGGGATTGAGCACAGATACGCAGTATTTT

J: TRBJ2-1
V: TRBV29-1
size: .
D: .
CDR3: CSVEQGGTYNEQFF
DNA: TGCAGCGTTGAACAGGGGGGGACCTACAATGAGCAGTTCTTC

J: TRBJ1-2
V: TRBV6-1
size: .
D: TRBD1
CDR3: CASSRGQGAIWNNYGYTF
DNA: TGTGCCAGCAGTAGGGGACAGGGGGCAATCTGGAATAACTATGGCTACACCTTC

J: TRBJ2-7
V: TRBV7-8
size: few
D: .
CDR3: CASSVGRRNYEQYF
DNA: TGTGCCAGCAGCGTGGGACGAAGAAACTACGAGCAGTACTTC

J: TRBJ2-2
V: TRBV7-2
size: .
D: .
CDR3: CASSLEPLTGELFF
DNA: TGTGCCAGCAGCTTAGAACCTCTAACCGGGGAGCTGTTTTTT

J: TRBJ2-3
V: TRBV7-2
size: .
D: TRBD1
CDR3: CASAGQGANTDTQYF
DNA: TGTGCCAGCGCAGGACAGGGGGCTAATACAGATACGCAGTATTTT

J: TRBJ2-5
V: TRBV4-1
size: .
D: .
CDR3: CASSQGSYGWGSETQYF
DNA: TGCGCCAGCAGCCAAGGGTCCTATGGATGGGGGTCAGAGACCCAGTACTTC

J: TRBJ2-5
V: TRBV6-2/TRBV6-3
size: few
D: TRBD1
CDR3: CASSYGQGRRETQYF
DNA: TGTGCCAGCAGTTACGGACAGGGCCGGAGAGAGACCCAGTACTTC

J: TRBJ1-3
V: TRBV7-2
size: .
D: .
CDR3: CASSLVHSGNTIYF
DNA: TGTGCCAGCAGCTTAGTCCACTCTGGAAACACCATATATTTT

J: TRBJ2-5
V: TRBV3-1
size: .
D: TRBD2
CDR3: CASSATSGGAYQETQYF
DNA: TGTGCCAGCAGCGCGACTAGCGGGGGGGCGTACCAAGAGACCCAGTACTTC

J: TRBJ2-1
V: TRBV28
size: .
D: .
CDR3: CASSLFRDNEQFF
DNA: TGTGCCAGCAGTTTATTTCGGGACAATGAGCAGTTCTTC

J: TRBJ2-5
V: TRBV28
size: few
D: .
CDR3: CASSGNRGSLQETQYF
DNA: TGTGCCAGCAGTGGCAACCGGGGCTCCCTTCAAGAGACCCAGTACTTC

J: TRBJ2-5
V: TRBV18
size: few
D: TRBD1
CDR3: CASSPTGQGEETQYF
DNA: TGTGCCAGCTCACCAACAGGACAGGGGGAAGAGACCCAGTACTTC

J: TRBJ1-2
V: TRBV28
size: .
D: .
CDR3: CASSWTRGQRDYGYTF
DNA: TGTGCCAGCAGTTGGACGAGGGGCCAGAGGGACTATGGCTACACCTTC